This T cell receptor beta chain came from a study of metastatic and nonmetastatic thyroid tumors. On the study more broadly: Where malignant and benign thyroid patients were concerned, repertoires were compared across blood and tumor or nodule tissue. Findings and limits, study-wide: Patients with malignant thyroid tumors reportedly had significantly higher TCR beta diversity than those with benign nodules, in blood and tumor.

Per the authors' pipeline: Across clinicopathological groups, CDR3 differences served as the basis for building a distant-metastasis classifier for papillary thyroid cancer. TCRdb reprocessed the PCR reads via MiXCR. The V and J calls, along with clone size, are taken from TCRdb and not from the paper's own processing. The sample has approximately 86,000 clones, under 15% seen once. This clone was found many times. As yet, its antigen is unknown. No patient had received any treatment before thyroid surgery. The germline gives CDR1 SGHNT, CDR2 YENEEA. CDR3 size: 12 residues. Trimming removed 3 bases from V and 5 bases from J, with 7 bases in between.

What was sequenced was tumor tissue. The sequence came from a female donor with papillary thyroid cancer or a benign thyroid nodule (not recorded which). Some clones in this sample may be carry-over from other donors' samples. V gene TRBV11-3 combines with J gene TRBJ2-5; the D is unclear. The CDR3 is CASSFARETQYF. CDR3 coding DNA: TGTGCCAGCAGCTTTGCCAGGGAGACCCAGTACTTC.